This T cell receptor (beta chain) was sequenced during a study of identical twins. This clonotype has just a few counts. The antigen is not known. TCRdb reprocessed the 5' RACE reads with MiXCR, giving one entry per CDR3 protein. This table holds about 900,000 distinct CDR3 sequences, 9% to 15% found once. V was pared by 6 bases and J by 3 bases, with 8 bases between. Germline V gene sequence: CDR1 MDHEN, CDR2 SYDVKM. The CDR3 spans 13 residues. Study results and caveats: Fewer insertions marked abundant cord blood beta clonotypes; young adult naive trended weakly, memory not at all.

A further study also used this sample, focusing on yellow fever vaccine responses in identical twins.

Sequencing was performed on PBMCs. This TCR was recovered from a woman younger than 30 in good health. The rearrangement uses TRBV28 and TRBJ2-2; D gene ambiguous. CDR3 DNA sequence: TGTGCCAGCAGAAGATCCCACACCGGGGAGCTGTTTTTT. It specifies CASRRSHTGELFF.